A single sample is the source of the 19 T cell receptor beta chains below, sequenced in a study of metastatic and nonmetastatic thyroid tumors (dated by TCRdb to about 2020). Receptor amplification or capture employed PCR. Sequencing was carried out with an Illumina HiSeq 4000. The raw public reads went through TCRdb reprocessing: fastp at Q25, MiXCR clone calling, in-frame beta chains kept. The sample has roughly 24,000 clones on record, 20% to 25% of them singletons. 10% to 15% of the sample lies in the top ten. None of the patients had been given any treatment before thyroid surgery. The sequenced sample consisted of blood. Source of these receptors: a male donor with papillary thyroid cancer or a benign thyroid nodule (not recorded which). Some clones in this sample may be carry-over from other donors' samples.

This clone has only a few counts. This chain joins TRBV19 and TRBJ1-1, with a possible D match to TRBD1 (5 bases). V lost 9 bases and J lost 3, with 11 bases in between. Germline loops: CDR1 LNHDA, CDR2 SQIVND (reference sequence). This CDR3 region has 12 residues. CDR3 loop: CASGAGYTEAFF. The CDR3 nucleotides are TGTGCCAGCGGGGCGGGGTACACTGAAGCTTTCTTT.

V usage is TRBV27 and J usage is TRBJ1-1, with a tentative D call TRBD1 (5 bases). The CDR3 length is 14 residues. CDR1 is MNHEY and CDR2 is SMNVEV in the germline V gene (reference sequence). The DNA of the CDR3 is TGTGTCACCCATTTATACGGGGGAAACACTGAAGCTTTCTTT. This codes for CVTHLYGGNTEAFF.

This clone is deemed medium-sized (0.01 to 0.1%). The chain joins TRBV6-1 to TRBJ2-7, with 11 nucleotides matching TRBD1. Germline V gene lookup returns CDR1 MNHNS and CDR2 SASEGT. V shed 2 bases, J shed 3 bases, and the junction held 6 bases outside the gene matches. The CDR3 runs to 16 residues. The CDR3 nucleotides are TGTGCCAGCAGTGAATCGGTCGGGACAGGGGGCTACGAGCAGTACTTC. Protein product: CASSESVGTGGYEQYF.

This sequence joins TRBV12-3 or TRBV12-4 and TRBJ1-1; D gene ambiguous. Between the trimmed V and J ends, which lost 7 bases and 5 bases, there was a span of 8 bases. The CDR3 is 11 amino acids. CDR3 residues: CASILCTEAFF. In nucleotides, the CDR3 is TGTGCCAGCATTTTGTGTACTGAAGCTTTCTTT.

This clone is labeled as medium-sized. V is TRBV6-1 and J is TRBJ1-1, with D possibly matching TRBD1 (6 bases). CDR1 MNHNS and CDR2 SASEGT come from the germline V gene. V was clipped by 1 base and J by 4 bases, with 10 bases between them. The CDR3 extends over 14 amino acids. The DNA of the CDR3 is TGTGCCAGCAGTGAAGAAACAGGGTTCACTGAAGCTTTCTTT. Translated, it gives CASSEETGFTEAFF.

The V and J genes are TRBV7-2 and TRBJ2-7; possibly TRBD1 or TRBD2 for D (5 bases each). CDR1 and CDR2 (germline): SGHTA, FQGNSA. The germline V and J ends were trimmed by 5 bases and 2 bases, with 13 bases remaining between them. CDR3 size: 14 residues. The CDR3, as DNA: TGTGCCAGCAGCCCGGGACGAGCCCCCTACGAGCAGTACTTC. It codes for CASSPGRAPYEQYF.

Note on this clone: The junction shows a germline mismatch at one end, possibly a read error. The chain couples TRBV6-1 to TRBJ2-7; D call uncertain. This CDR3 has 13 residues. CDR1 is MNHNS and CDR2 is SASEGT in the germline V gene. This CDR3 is CASSTIDSYEQYF. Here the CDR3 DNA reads TGTGCCAGCAGTACTATCGACTCCTACGAACAGTACTTC.

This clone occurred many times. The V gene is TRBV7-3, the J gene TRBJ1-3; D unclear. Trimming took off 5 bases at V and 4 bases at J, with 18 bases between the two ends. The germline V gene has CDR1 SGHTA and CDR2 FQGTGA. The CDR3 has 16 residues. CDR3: CASSPLGGPSGNTIYF. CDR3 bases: TGTGCCAGCAGCCCCTTGGGAGGCCCTTCAGGAAACACCATATATTTT.

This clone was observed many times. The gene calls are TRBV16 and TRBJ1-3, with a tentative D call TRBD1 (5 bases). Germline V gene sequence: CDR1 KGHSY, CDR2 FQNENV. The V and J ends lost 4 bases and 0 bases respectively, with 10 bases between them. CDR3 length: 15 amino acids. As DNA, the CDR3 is TGTGCCAGCAGCCCCCGACAGACCTCTGGAAACACCATATATTTT. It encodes CASSPRQTSGNTIYF.

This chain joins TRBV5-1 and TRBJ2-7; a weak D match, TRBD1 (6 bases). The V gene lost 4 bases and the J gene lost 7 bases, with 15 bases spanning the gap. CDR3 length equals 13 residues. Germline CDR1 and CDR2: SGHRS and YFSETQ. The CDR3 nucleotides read TGCGCCAGCAGCCCGACAGGTGGGCTGGAGCAGTACTTC. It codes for CASSPTGGLEQYF.

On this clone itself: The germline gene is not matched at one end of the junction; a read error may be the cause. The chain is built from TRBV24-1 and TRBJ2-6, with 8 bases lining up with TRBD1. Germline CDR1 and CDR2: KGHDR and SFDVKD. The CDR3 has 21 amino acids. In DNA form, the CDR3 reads TGTGCCACCAGTACGGGGTTTGGACAGGGTACCCGGACCTCTGGGGTCAACGTCCTGACTTTC. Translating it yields CATSTGFGQGTRTSGVNVLTF.

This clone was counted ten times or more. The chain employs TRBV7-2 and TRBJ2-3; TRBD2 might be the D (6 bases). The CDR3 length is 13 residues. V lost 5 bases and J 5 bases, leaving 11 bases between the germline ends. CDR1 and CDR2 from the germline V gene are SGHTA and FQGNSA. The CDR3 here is CASSAGPIDTQYF. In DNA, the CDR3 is TGTGCCAGCAGCGCGGGGCCGATAGATACGCAGTATTTT.

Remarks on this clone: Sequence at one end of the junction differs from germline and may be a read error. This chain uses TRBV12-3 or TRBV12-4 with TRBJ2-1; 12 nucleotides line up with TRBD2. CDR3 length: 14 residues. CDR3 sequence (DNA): TGTGCCAGCAGTCTAGCGGGAGGGCCGGGTGAGCAGTTCTTC. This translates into CASSLAGGPGEQFF.

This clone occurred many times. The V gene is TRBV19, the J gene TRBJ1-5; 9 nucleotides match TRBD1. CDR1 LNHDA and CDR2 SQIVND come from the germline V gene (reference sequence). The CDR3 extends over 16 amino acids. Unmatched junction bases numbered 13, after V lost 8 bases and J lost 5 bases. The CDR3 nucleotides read TGTGCCAGTGACCCGGGACAGGGAAAGACCCATCAGCCCCAGCATTTT. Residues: CASDPGQGKTHQPQHF.

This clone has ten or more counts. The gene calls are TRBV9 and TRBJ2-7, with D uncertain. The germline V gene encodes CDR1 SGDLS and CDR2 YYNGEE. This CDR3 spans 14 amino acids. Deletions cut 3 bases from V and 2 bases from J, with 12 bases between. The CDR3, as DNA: TGTGCCAGCAGCGGACTCAACGCGCCCTACGAGCAGTACTTC. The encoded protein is CASSGLNAPYEQYF.

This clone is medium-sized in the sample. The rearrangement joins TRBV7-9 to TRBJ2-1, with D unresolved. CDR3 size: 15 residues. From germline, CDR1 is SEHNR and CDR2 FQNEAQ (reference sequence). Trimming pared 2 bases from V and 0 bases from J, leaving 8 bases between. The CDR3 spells CASSLIQDSYNEQFF. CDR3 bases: TGTGCCAGCAGCTTAATCCAGGACTCCTACAATGAGCAGTTCTTC.

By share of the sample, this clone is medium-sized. The CDR3: CASSSLAGGISYEQYF. The CDR3, as DNA: TGTGCCAGCAGCTCTCTAGCGGGAGGCATCTCCTACGAGCAGTACTTC. The chain joins TRBV11-1 to TRBJ2-7; TRBD2 agrees at 11 bases. Germline loops: CDR1 SGHAT, CDR2 FQDESV (reference sequence). V trimming: 4 bases; J trimming: 0 bases; junction bases outside the gene matches: 5. The CDR3 has 16 residues.

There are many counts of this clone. The CDR3 DNA sequence: TGCAGTGCTAGAGTGCCACAGGGGTACTCCTACGAGCAGTACTTC. Translation gives CSARVPQGYSYEQYF. The chain joins TRBV20-1 to TRBJ2-7; 7 bases fit TRBD1. CDR1 DFQATT and CDR2 SNEGSKA come from the germline V gene (reference sequence). With V trimmed by 1 base and J by 0 bases, 6 bases remained unmatched. CDR3 length: 15 residues.

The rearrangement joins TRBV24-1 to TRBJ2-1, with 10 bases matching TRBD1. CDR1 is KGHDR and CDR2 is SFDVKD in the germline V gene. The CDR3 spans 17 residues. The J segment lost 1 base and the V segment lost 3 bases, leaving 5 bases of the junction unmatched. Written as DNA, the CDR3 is TGTGCCACCAGTGATGACAGGGGGCGCGGATCCTACAATGAGCAGTTCTTC. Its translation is CATSDDRGRGSYNEQFF.